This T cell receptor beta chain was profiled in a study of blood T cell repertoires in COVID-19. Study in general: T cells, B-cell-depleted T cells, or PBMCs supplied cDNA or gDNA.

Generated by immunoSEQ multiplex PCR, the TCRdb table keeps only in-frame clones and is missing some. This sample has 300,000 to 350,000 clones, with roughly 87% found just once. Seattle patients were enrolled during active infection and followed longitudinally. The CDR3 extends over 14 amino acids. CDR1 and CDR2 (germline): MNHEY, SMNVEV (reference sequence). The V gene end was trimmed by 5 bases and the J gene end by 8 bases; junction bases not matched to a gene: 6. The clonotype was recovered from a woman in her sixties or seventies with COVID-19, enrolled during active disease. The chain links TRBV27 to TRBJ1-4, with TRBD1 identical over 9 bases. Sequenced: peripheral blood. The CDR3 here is CASSQQGAEEKLFF. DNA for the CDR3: TGTGCCAGCAGTCAACAGGGGGCAGAGGAAAAACTGTTTTTT.